This note documents a single TCR beta chain sequence. Which antigen it targets is not known. Qualities for individual bases were not recorded, and no much larger clone is one base off. These data come from a study of early stage breast cancer tumors (dated by TCRdb to about 2017). Background for the entire study: Of the roughly 15 invasive breast tumors, roughly 12 were found to be estrogen receptor-positive, progesterone receptor-positive and HER2-negative. On average, each sample had 9 to 10-fold read coverage. Of the approximately twelve ER+/PR+/HER2- tumors, eight were classified as invasive ductal carcinomas and four as invasive lobular carcinomas. Across all samples, some 2.8 million templates representing approximately 1,000,000 unique clonotypes were detected. The research as a whole found: Sequencing bulk genomic DNA from unsorted cells could not capture chain pairing or functional markers like CD4, CD8 and FOXP3. Repertoires from blood and normal breast were more alike than repertoires from blood and tumor, and in about 85% of the 16 patients, comparing each tissue with blood separated tumor from normal. Because the cohort was small, analysis by tumor subtype was not possible. Enriched TCRB sequences shared across patients were found to be mostly commonly generated sequences that were unlikely to play an important role in the tumor microenvironment. Tumors showed approximately 2.5-fold higher T cell density and higher clonality than adjacent normal breast tissue.

The germline V gene specifies SGHAT as CDR1 and FQNNGV as CDR2. The CDR3 covers 17 residues, taking in both the cysteine and the phenylalanine. Only CDR3 DNA is held: 51 bases, read in frame from base 1. The germline ends are 18 bases apart after V is trimmed by 5 bases and J by 0 bases. Every sample was amplified as two independent genomic DNA replicates, using roughly 0.45 ug for blood and roughly 1.6 ug for tumor or normal breast. TCRB sequencing of genomic DNA was carried out with the ImmunoSeq Intro kit according to the manufacturer's instructions. For absolute quantification, the roughly 28-cycle multiplex PCR included proprietary primers along with spike-in control sequences. Single-end 150-bp reads were used to sequence an 87-bp fragment spanning the CDR3 and the flanking V and J genes. Seven samples, with two replicates for each sample, were multiplexed per lane of an Illumina MiSeq using version 3.0 chemistry. The authors' analysis ran thus. The vendor's proprietary pipeline handled the raw data processing, merging both replicates into a single result for each sample. Productive rearrangements sharing the V-gene family, CDR3 amino acid sequence and J-gene segment were defined as clonotypes. Clonality was calculated as 1 minus the normalized Shannon entropy (Pielou evenness) of TCRB abundances. T cell density was estimated as total templates divided by the number of input cells, with the number of input cells inferred from the DNA input amount. Total repertoire diversity and clonality were estimated with Recon using default parameters. A clonotype was considered tumor-enriched if its abundance in tumor exceeded 0.1% and was at least 32-fold higher than its abundance in normal breast. TCRdb took this table from immuneACCESS and kept in-frame rearrangements with V and J called. Such tables lack part of the clones; where checked against another copy, unresolved V genes explain under half of the gap, and the rest is unexplained. V, J and clone size reflect that table, while D and trimming were determined from the DNA. The sample yields tens of thousands of clones; under 85% were counted once. The ten top clones hold 3.5% of the sample.

The study profiled bulk TCR beta-chain repertoires in matched peripheral blood, tumor and adjacent normal breast tissue taken from fewer than 20 patients with early-stage breast cancer. Before surgery, roughly 5-11 mL of whole blood was collected into EDTA tubes and then processed within 2 hours. Peripheral blood mononuclear cells were isolated by Ficoll-Paque centrifugation in SepMate-50 tubes. PBMCs were cryopreserved in around 90% FBS with around 10% DMSO in aliquots of 2 to 4 million cells and stored in liquid nitrogen. The Qiagen AllPrep DNA/RNA Mini kit was used for genomic DNA extraction. The V and J genes are TRBV11-2 and TRBJ2-3; a tentative D match to TRBD1 spans 5 bases. The TCR comes from a person aged 55 to 70 with breast cancer. Sequencing used blood. The nucleotide sequence reads as follows: TGTGCCAGCAGCCCCTGGGGTGGGGCCTTAAGCACAGATACGCAGTATTTT. It is translated as CASSPWGGALSTDTQYF. Joined to the reference TRBV11-2 and TRBJ2-3 proteins, this CDR3 gives the full variable domain: EAGVAQSPRYKIIEKRQSVAFWCNPISGHATLYWYQQILGQGPKLLIQFQNNGVVDDSQLPKDRFSAERLKGVDSTLKIQPAKLEDSAVYLCASSPWGGALSTDTQYFGPGTRLTVL.